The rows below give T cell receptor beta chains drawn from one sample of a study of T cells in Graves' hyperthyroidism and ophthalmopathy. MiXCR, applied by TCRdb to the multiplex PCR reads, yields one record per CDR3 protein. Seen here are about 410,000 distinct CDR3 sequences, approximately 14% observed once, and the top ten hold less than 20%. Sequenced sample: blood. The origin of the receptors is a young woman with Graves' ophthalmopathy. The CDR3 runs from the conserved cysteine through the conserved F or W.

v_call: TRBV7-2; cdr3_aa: CASSLSGTETYEQYF
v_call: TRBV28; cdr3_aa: CASSLFSRHTEQPQHF
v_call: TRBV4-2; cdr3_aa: CASSSRQGGSNQPQHF
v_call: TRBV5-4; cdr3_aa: CASSLRTLRLDDTQYF
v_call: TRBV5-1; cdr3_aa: CASCRDKNTEAFF
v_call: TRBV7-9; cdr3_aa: CASSPTDGGQGRSGELFF
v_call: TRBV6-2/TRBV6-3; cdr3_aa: CATSKALSYSNQPQHF
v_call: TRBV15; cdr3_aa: CATSRAGSGGEVFF
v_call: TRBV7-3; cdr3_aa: CASSLGLAETGELFF
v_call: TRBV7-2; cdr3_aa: CASSPNRGRSGDSPLHF
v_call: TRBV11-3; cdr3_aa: CASSLNSGSTDTQYF
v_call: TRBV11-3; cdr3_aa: CASSLPRASTDTQYF
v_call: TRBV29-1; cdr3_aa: CSAYNTEAFF
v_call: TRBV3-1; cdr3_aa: CASSRRGGYNEQFF
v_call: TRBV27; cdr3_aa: CASRTSPQSYNEQFF
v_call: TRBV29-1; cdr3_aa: CSVARGRGDTQYF
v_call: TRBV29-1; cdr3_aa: CSVVSSGGSSYNEQFF
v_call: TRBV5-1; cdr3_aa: CASSSRTGSLYNEQFF
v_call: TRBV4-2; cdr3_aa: CASSQGGVGETQYF
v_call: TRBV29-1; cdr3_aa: CSVSDGTYEQYF
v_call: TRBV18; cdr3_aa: CASSLAGGGDEQFF
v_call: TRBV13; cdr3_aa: CASSLGSVGEQFF
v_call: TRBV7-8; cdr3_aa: CASSPVTRDSFMYGYTF
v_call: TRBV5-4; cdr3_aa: CASSPRQGVDSPLHF
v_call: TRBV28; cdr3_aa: CASRLPGQGTYEQYF
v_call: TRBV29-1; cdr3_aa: CSVEDAGAGEKLFF
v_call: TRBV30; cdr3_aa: CAWSKMTVVNQPQHF
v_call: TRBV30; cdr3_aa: CAWSGTSYEQYF
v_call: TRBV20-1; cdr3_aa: CSARDEDRARHEQYF
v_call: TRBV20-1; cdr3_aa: CSAREARPGDNEQFF
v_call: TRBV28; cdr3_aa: CASSPVRSQPQHF
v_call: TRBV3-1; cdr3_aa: CASSREGGEQYF
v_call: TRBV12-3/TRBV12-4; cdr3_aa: CASSLGAYTGELFF
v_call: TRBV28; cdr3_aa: CASSPGTGVPRDTGELFF
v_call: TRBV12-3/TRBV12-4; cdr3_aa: CASIAHGAGRYGYTF
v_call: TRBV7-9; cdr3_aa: CASNHGQGDGNTIYF
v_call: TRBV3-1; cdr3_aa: CASSQFDYGRNTEAFF
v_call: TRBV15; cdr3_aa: CATRRTGGKGYGYTF
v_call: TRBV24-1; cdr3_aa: CATSDLTRLAGIQTYNEQFF
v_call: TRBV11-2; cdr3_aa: CASSPRFNTEAFF
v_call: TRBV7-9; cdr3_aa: CASSLLSGKETQYF
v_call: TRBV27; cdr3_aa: CASSSRGGGYQPQHF
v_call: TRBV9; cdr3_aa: CASSVGAGYNEKLFF
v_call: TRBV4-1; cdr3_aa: CASSQETCCLSNTGELFF
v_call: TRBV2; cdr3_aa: CASSGSAGTDTQYF
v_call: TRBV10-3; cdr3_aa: CAISENVNQPQHF
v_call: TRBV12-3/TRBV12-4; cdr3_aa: CASRPRRVSYPYPNYGYTF
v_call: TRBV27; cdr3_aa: CASGGLGEIAHSNQPQHF
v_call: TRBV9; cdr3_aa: CASSVRLAGANTGELFF
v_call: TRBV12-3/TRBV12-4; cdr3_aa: CASSLLLNNEQFF
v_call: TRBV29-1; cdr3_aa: CSVEDDREGRYPYEQYF
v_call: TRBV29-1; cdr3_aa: CSINRDRALGNEQFF
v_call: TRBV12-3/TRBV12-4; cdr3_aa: CASSRGTSGLFTYEQYF
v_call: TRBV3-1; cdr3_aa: CASSMGTVNYGYTF
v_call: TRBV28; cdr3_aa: CASRSRVTAGELFF
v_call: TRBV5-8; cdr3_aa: CASSLAVLNTGELFF
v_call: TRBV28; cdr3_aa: CASSPTTSNEQFF
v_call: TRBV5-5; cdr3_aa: CASSAAGGSGTEAFF